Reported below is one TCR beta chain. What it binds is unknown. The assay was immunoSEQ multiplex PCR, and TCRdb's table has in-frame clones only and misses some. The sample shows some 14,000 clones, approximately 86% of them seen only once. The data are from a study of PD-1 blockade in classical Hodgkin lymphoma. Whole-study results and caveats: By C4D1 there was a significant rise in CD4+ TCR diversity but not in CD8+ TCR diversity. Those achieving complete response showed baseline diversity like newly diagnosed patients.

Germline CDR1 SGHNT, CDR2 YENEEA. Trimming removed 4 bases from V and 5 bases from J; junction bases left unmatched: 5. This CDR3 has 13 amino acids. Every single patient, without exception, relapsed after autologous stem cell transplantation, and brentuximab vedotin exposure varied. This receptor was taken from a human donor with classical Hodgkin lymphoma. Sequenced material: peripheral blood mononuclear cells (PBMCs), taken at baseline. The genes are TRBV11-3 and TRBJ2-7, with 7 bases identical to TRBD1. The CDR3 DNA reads TGTGCCAGCAGCTACCGGACAGGCCACGAGCAGTACTTC. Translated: CASSYRTGHEQYF.